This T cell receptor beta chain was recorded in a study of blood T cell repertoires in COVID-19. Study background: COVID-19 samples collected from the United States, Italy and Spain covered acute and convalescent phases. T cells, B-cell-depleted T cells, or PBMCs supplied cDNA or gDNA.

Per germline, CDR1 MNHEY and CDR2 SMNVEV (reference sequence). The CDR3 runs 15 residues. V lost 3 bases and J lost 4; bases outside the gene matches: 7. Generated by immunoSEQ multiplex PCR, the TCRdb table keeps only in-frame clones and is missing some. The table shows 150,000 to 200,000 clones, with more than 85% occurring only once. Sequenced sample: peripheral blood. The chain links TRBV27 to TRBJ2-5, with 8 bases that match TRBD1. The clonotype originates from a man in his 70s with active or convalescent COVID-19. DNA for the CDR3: TGTGCCAGCAGTTTCGCCGGGACAGGTCTAGAGACCCAGTACTTC. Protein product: CASSFAGTGLETQYF.